This TCR beta chain derives from a study of T-cell reconstitution after alpha-beta-depleted transplantation in children. The CDR3 consists of 15 residues. After removal of 0 bases from V and 8 bases from J, the junction contained 7 bases not matched to a gene. CDR1 is GTSNPN, CDR2 SVGIG, per germline (reference sequence). Study conclusions and caveats: Newly generated T cells supplied most T-cell counts and diversity one year post-transplant.

For this clonotype: The antigen is unknown.

Researchers prepared the TCRbeta library using unique molecular identifiers, the study reports. In TCRdb, the PCR reads were re-called with MiXCR into one record per CDR3 protein. Of around 580,000 distinct CDR3 sequences listed, around 27% are singletons. The source was PBMCs, collected before TCRalphabeta/CD19-depleted stem cell transplant. The V gene is TRBV30, the J gene TRBJ2-1; 10 bases line up with TRBD2. The receptor comes from a boy under two years old with Wiskott-Aldrich syndrome, due to receive a stem cell transplant. CDR3 DNA: TGTGCCTGGAGTGTCTCTAGCGGGAGAAGGGATGAGCAGTTCTTC. It encodes CAWSVSSGRRDEQFF.